These 13 T cell receptor beta chains share one sample of origin, sequenced in a study of shared clonotypes between healthy human individuals. Assay used: immunoSEQ multiplex PCR; TCRdb lists only in-frame clones, some missing. The sample holds about 530,000 clones, approximately 79% seen once. The sample taken for sequencing was PBMCs. The receptors stem from a woman between 35 and 50 years old in good health. Some clones in this sample may be carry-over from other donors' samples.

The chain recombines TRBV7-3 with TRBJ2-7; 12 bases are a match to TRBD2. The ends lost 6 bases at V and 2 bases at J; junction bases unmatched: 2. Germline CDR1 reads SGHTA; CDR2 reads FQGTGA. The CDR3 contains 14 residues. CDR3 DNA sequence: TGTGCCAGCAGTTGGACTAGCGGGACCTACGAGCAGTACTTC. As protein: CASSWTSGTYEQYF.

In this sample, this clone turned up once. V usage is TRBV6-1 and J usage is TRBJ2-7; possibly TRBD2 for D (5 bases). V was clipped by 6 bases and J by 9 bases, with 9 bases between them. The germline V gene encodes CDR1 MNHNS and CDR2 SASEGT. The CDR3 runs to 10 residues. As DNA, the CDR3 is TGTGCCAGCAGCAACACTAGGCAGTACTTC. Protein sequence: CASSNTRQYF.

The V gene is TRBV7-9, the J gene TRBJ1-2; D gene ambiguous. The V end was cut by 1 base, the J end by 0 bases, with 9 bases between. The germline V gene has CDR1 SEHNR and CDR2 FQNEAQ (reference sequence). CDR3 length equals 15 residues. The CDR3 loop reads CASSLVVSSNYGYTF. CDR3 coding DNA: TGTGCCAGCAGCTTAGTAGTGTCTTCTAACTATGGCTACACCTTC. Drawing the rest from reference TRBV7-9 and TRBJ1-2, the complete variable domain is DTGVSQNPRHKITKRGQNVTFRCDPISEHNRLYWYRQTLGQGPEFLTYFQNEAQLEKSRLLSDRFSAERPKGSFSTLEIQRTEQGDSAMYLCASSLVVSSNYGYTFGSGTRLTVV.

This chain links TRBV6-1 with TRBJ2-2; TRBD1 might be the D (5 bases). CDR3 length: 13 amino acids. Germline loops: CDR1 MNHNS, CDR2 SASEGT. V dropped 3 bases and J dropped 7 bases, with 9 bases sitting between them. CDR3 region: CASSDRAVGELFF. In DNA form, the CDR3 reads TGTGCCAGCAGTGACAGGGCGGTCGGGGAGCTGTTTTTT.

In this sample, this clone turned up once. The J gene is TRBJ1-1, the V gene TRBV28; D is possibly TRBD1 (5 bases). The CDR3 totals 15 residues. Trimming took off 4 bases at V and 5 bases at J, with 17 bases between the two ends. Germline V gene lookup returns CDR1 MDHEN and CDR2 SYDVKM. This CDR3 reads CASSYQWGVGTEAFF. CDR3 coding DNA: TGTGCCAGCAGTTACCAGTGGGGGGTTGGGACTGAAGCTTTCTTT.

V is TRBV30 and J is TRBJ2-5; the match to TRBD1 covers 7 bases. The DNA end is a closer match to TRBJ2-7, so the J assignment may be wrong. CDR1 is GTSNPN and CDR2 is SVGIG in the germline V gene (reference sequence). CDR3 length: 14 amino acids. CDR3: CAWNRQGSAYEQYF. CDR3 DNA sequence: TGTGCCTGGAACCGACAGGGTTCTGCCTACGAGCAGTACTTC.

In its sample, this clone was seen a few times. The V and J genes are TRBV27 and TRBJ1-5; 7 positions agree with TRBD1. The CDR3 has 14 residues. Germline V gives CDR1 MNHEY, CDR2 SMNVEV (reference sequence). V trimming: 6 bases; J trimming: 5 bases; junction bases outside the gene matches: 7. The CDR3 nucleotides read TGTGCCAGCAGCCCAACAGGGGACTATCAGCCCCAGCATTTT. Protein sequence: CASSPTGDYQPQHF.

In this sample, this clone turned up many times. The same CDR3 arises from other DNA sequences in this sample as well. The V and J genes are TRBV7-9 and TRBJ1-3; D gene unclear. Trimming cost V 4 bases and J 2 bases, with 12 bases left between them. CDR1 is SEHNR and CDR2 is FQNEAQ in the germline V gene (reference sequence). The CDR3 has 15 amino acids. The DNA of the CDR3 is TGTGCCAGCAGCTCCAGTGGGAGGGCTGGAAACACCATATATTTT. Translated: CASSSSGRAGNTIYF.

The rearrangement uses TRBV7-9 and TRBJ2-5, with TRBD1 matching over 9 bases. This CDR3 has 17 residues. V shed 3 bases and J 4 bases; nucleotides not matched to a gene: 12. Germline CDR1 SEHNR, CDR2 FQNEAQ (reference sequence). CDR3: CASSLGDGTGSIETQYF. The DNA for the CDR3 is TGTGCCAGCAGCTTGGGAGATGGGACAGGGTCTATAGAGACCCAGTACTTC.

The genes are TRBV6-1 and TRBJ2-1, with D unclear. The CDR3 has 14 residues. CDR1 MNHNS and CDR2 SASEGT come from the germline V gene. Deletions cut 8 bases from V and 0 bases from J, with 11 bases between. CDR3: CASLQQSSYNEQFF. CDR3 bases: TGTGCCAGCCTACAGCAAAGCTCCTACAATGAGCAGTTCTTC.

The chain recombines TRBV28 with TRBJ2-2; a weak D match, TRBD2 (6 bases). There are 15 residues in the CDR3. Germline V gives CDR1 MDHEN, CDR2 SYDVKM. Between the trimmed V and J ends, which lost 3 bases and 4 bases, there was a span of 12 bases. CDR3 bases: TGTGCCAGCAGTTTGCTAGCAGCGGGCACCGGGGAGCTGTTTTTT. Translated: CASSLLAAGTGELFF.

The rearrangement joins TRBV6-1 to TRBJ1-1, with 7 bases that match TRBD1. The germline V gene encodes CDR1 MNHNS and CDR2 SASEGT. V lost 3 bases to trimming and J lost 5 bases; unmatched junction nucleotides: 15. The CDR3 runs 17 residues. Here the CDR3 reads CASSDVFGRGLGTEAFF. In nucleotides, the CDR3 is TGTGCCAGCAGTGATGTTTTCGGTAGGGGGCTAGGAACTGAAGCTTTCTTT.

This clone was observed a few times. J is TRBJ1-1 and V is TRBV29-1, with a possible D match to TRBD1 (6 bases). This CDR3 has 13 amino acids. V was cut by 7 bases and J by 1 base, with 13 bases left in between. The V gene's germline CDR1 is SQVTM and CDR2 ANQGSEA. CDR3: CSAAQGTNTEAFF. In nucleotides, the CDR3 is TGCAGCGCTGCACAGGGTACGAACACTGAAGCTTTCTTT.